This TCR beta chain was obtained from a study of CD8+ T cells in alopecia areata. Sample treatment: oral pan-JAK inhibitor, 5-10 mg twice daily. RNA, once extracted, was reverse transcribed into cDNA for use as the sequencing template. This table comes from immunoSEQ multiplex PCR, and its TCRdb copy is limited to in-frame clones, with some not included. The data show more than 150,000 clones, roughly half seen once. CDR1 is LGHNA, CDR2 YSLEER, per germline. Losses at the gene ends were 1 base for V and 5 bases for J; bases not matched to a gene: 5. The CDR3 is 15 residues long. The rearrangement joins TRBV4-3 to TRBJ2-5; TRBD1 matches at 9 bases. This sequence was found in a human donor with alopecia areata. Specimen: CD8+ T cells sorted from blood, collected at week 52, from a patient treated with tofacitinib. The DNA of the CDR3 is TGCGCCAGCAGCCAAGGGGACAGGGAGGTTGAGACCCAGTACTTC. This gives the protein CASSQGDREVETQYF.